Presented here are 27 T cell receptor beta chains from one specimen sequenced in a study of blood T cell repertoires in COVID-19. Profiling relied on immunoSEQ multiplex PCR, and the TCRdb table lists in-frame clones only, not all of them. The sample includes some 380,000 clones, around 90% seen only once; the top ten take approximately 2%. The sample comprised PBMCs or T cells enriched from blood (not recorded which). These receptors all stem from a woman between 40 and 50 years old with acute COVID-19.

This chain uses TRBV9 with TRBJ2-3, with 8 nucleotides matching TRBD2. Germline V gene sequence: CDR1 SGDLS, CDR2 YYNGEE. V was pared by 4 bases and J by 2 bases, with 15 bases of the junction left unmatched. The CDR3 loop spans 18 amino acids. This CDR3 reads CASSPSFPRGGFTDTQYF. The CDR3 nucleotides read TGTGCCAGCAGCCCCAGTTTCCCCCGCGGGGGGTTCACAGATACGCAGTATTTT.

This clone was seen once. The chain has TRBV10-3 and TRBJ2-3, with 10 bases identical to TRBD2. J lost 3 bases, V lost 6 bases, and 6 bases had no gene match. The CDR3 totals 15 residues. CDR1 ENHRY and CDR2 SYGVKD come from the germline V gene. The CDR3 loop reads CAIRELAGKTDTQYF. CDR3 DNA sequence: TGTGCCATCAGGGAACTAGCGGGGAAGACAGATACGCAGTATTTT.

This chain connects TRBV7-2 to TRBJ1-1, with D perhaps TRBD1 (6 bases). The germline V gene has CDR1 SGHTA and CDR2 FQGNSA. There are 16 residues in the CDR3. V was trimmed by 4 bases and J by 1 base, leaving 16 bases between them. The chain's CDR3 is CASSSPPSGANTEAFF. The CDR3 DNA sequence: TGTGCCAGCAGCTCGCCGCCCTCAGGGGCGAACACTGAAGCTTTCTTT.

This clone was found a few times. The chain couples TRBV6-6 to TRBJ2-7; possible D gene TRBD1, 6 bases. V lost 2 bases, J lost 3 bases, and 8 bases lay in between. The CDR3 extends over 13 amino acids. The germline gives CDR1 MNHNY, CDR2 SVGAGI (reference sequence). The CDR3 DNA sequence: TGTGCCAGCAGTTACCAGGGGCTCTACGAGCAGTACTTC. Protein product: CASSYQGLYEQYF.

V is TRBV5-4 and J is TRBJ1-2, with a tentative D call TRBD1 (6 bases). Trimming took 5 bases from V and 4 from J, leaving 12 bases between them. The V gene's germline CDR1 is SGHNT and CDR2 YYREEE (reference sequence). The CDR3 contains 13 residues. CDR3 amino acids: CASRPQGSYGYTF. DNA of the CDR3: TGTGCCAGCAGGCCACAGGGTAGCTATGGCTACACCTTC.

A single count supports this clone. V usage is TRBV2 and J usage is TRBJ1-2, with D perhaps matching TRBD1 (5 bases). V gave up 4 bases and J gave up 4 bases, with 13 bases separating them. The CDR3 is 14 amino acids. Germline CDR1 and CDR2: SNHLY and FYNNEI. The CDR3 here is CASSVQEGGYGYTF. In DNA, the CDR3 is TGTGCCAGCAGTGTACAGGAGGGAGGCTATGGCTACACCTTC.

The V and J genes are TRBV20-1 and TRBJ1-4, with a possible D match to TRBD1 (5 bases). Between the trimmed V and J ends, which lost 3 bases and 5 bases, there was a span of 13 bases. Germline loops: CDR1 DFQATT, CDR2 SNEGSKA (reference sequence). This CDR3 contains 14 residues. As DNA, the CDR3 is TGCAGTGCTAGTCGACAGTTCCGAAATGAAAAACTGTTTTTT. Encoded protein: CSASRQFRNEKLFF.

The chain couples TRBV4-2 to TRBJ1-2; TRBD1 matches 12 bases. The CDR3 has 15 residues. The V gene's germline CDR1 is LGHNA and CDR2 YNFKEQ. J lost 6 bases, V lost 3 bases, and 5 bases had no gene match. The CDR3 protein is CASSHPGQGADGYTF. The CDR3 DNA sequence: TGTGCCAGCAGCCACCCGGGACAGGGGGCGGATGGCTACACCTTC.

This clone was seen more than once but under ten times. The chain uses TRBV5-6 and TRBJ1-5; 9 nucleotides agree with TRBD1. This CDR3 has 17 amino acids. Germline CDR1 is SGHDT and CDR2 is YYEEEE. The ends lost 4 bases at V and 0 bases at J; junction bases unmatched: 8. In DNA, the CDR3 is TGTGCCAGCAGCCATGGGACAGGGAGTGTTAGCAATCAGCCCCAGCATTTT. The encoded protein is CASSHGTGSVSNQPQHF.

The chain links TRBV28 to TRBJ2-5; 10 positions agree with TRBD2. Germline CDR1 and CDR2: MDHEN and SYDVKM. The J segment lost 1 base and the V segment lost 5 bases, leaving 7 bases of the junction unmatched. The CDR3 is made up of 16 amino acids. The CDR3 bases are TGTGCCAGCAGTCTCGGACTAGCGGACCCCCAAGAGACCCAGTACTTC. Translating it yields CASSLGLADPQETQYF.

V usage is TRBV6-5 and J usage is TRBJ1-6; D is possibly TRBD1 (6 bases). V gave up 0 bases and J gave up 7 bases, with 10 bases separating them. The CDR3 totals 15 residues. In germline, CDR1 is MNHEY, CDR2 SVGAGI. CDR3 bases: TGTGCCAGCAGTTACTCGGGGGGGGCGAATTCACCCCTCCACTTT. Protein: CASSYSGGANSPLHF.

The CDR3 DNA is TGTGCCAGCAGCTTAGCTCGGGGGAACTATGGCTACACCTTC. This sequence encodes CASSLARGNYGYTF. The rearrangement joins TRBV7-8 to TRBJ1-2, with a possible D match to TRBD1 (5 bases). Per the germline V gene, CDR1 is SGHVS and CDR2 is FQNEAQ. V was cut by 0 bases and J by 2 bases, with 7 bases left in between. This CDR3 spans 14 amino acids.

This chain connects TRBV19 to TRBJ2-2; 10 bases map to TRBD2. The CDR3 contains 16 residues. Germline values: CDR1 LNHDA, CDR2 SQIVND (reference sequence). The V gene end was trimmed by 4 bases and the J gene end by 1 base; junction bases not matched to a gene: 3. The CDR3 sequence is CASSNQRGGNTGELFF. The CDR3 DNA is TGTGCCAGTAGTAATCAGCGGGGGGGGAACACCGGGGAGCTGTTTTTT.

This sequence joins TRBV5-1 and TRBJ2-3; TRBD1 might be the D (5 bases). V was cut by 0 bases and J by 2 bases, with 10 bases left in between. Germline lookup yields CDR1 SGHRS and CDR2 YFSETQ. This CDR3 is 15 amino acids long. The CDR3 sequence is CASSLDGHYTDTQYF. The CDR3 bases are TGCGCCAGCAGCTTGGATGGACATTACACAGATACGCAGTATTTT.

The genes are TRBV19 and TRBJ1-1, with 7 bases aligning to TRBD1. V gave up 3 bases and J gave up 11 bases; unmatched junction bases: 12. There are 14 residues in the CDR3. Germline V lookup: CDR1 LNHDA, CDR2 SQIVND (reference sequence). CDR3 protein: CASSIPGGRGKAFF. CDR3 DNA: TGTGCCAGTAGTATTCCAGGGGGAAGAGGGAAGGCTTTCTTT.

The J gene is TRBJ1-1, the V gene TRBV25-1, with D perhaps TRBD1 (6 bases). The V gene's germline CDR1 is MGHDK and CDR2 SYGVNS. Trimming removed 5 bases from V and 2 bases from J, with 15 bases in between. The CDR3 is 15 amino acids. The CDR3 loop is CASSKSGTQNTEAFF. For the CDR3, the DNA is TGTGCCAGCAGTAAATCCGGGACACAAAACACTGAAGCTTTCTTT. Full variable domain (outside the CDR3, taken from reference TRBV25-1 and TRBJ1-1): EADIYQTPRYLVIGTGKKITLECSQTMGHDKMYWYQQDPGMELHLIHYSYGVNSTEKGDLSSESTVSRIRTEHFPLTLESARPSHTSQYLCASSKSGTQNTEAFFGQGTRLTVV.

V gene TRBV10-3 combines with J gene TRBJ2-2, with 13 bases that match TRBD2. Trimming cost V 6 bases and J 0 bases; bases outside gene matches: 1. CDR3 length: 16 amino acids. The V gene's germline CDR1 is ENHRY and CDR2 SYGVKD. The DNA for the CDR3 is TGTGCCATCAGGGGGACTAGCGGGGCGAACACCGGGGAGCTGTTTTTT. Protein product: CAIRGTSGANTGELFF.

The V call is TRBV9, the J call TRBJ1-1; no clear D. In germline, CDR1 is SGDLS, CDR2 YYNGEE. The V gene lost 4 bases and the J gene lost 5 bases, with 15 bases spanning the gap. There are 14 residues in the CDR3. CDR3 amino acids: CASSPNQEGTEAFF. CDR3 bases: TGTGCCAGCAGCCCAAATCAAGAGGGAACTGAAGCTTTCTTT.

As for this clone: A read error may produce the germline difference seen at one junction end. This rearrangement joins TRBV2 to TRBJ1-4, with no clear D. Germline V CDR1 and CDR2: SNHLY, FYNNEI. The CDR3 consists of 15 residues. CDR3 in amino acids: CASREAGGFNEKLFF. The CDR3 DNA reads as TGTGCCAGCAGAGAAGCTGGAGGGTTTAATGAAAAACTGTTTTTT.

This sequence joins TRBV6-5 and TRBJ2-3, with TRBD2 matching 9 bases. There are 15 residues in the CDR3. The germline gives CDR1 MNHEY, CDR2 SVGAGI. The V and J ends lost 7 bases and 3 bases, in that order; junction bases with no gene match: 8. The CDR3 bases are TGTGCCAGCACGCGGGGGGGTTGGGGAACAGATACGCAGTATTTT. Translated: CASTRGGWGTDTQYF.

This chain uses TRBV30 with TRBJ1-2; the D gene is possibly TRBD1 (5 bases). CDR3 length: 13 amino acids. Germline CDR1 reads GTSNPN; CDR2 reads SVGIG (reference sequence). Here the CDR3 reads CARRAGGIDGYTF. CDR3 DNA: TGTGCTCGTAGGGCGGGGGGAATTGATGGCTACACCTTC. The full variable domain, with the rest looked up from reference TRBV30 and TRBJ1-2, is SQTIHQWPATLVQPVGSPLSLECTVEGTSNPNLYWYRQAAGRGLQLLFYSVGIGQISSEVPQNLSASRPQDRQFILSSKKLLLSDSGFYLCARRAGGIDGYTFGSGTRLTVV.

J is TRBJ1-1 and V is TRBV15; TRBD1 matches at 10 bases. J lost 11 bases, V lost 3 bases, and 12 bases had no gene match. This CDR3 spans 15 amino acids. Germline CDR1 LNHNV, CDR2 YYDKDF (reference sequence). CDR3 coding DNA: TGTGCCACCAGCAGTTCCCCGGGACAGGGGTTTAACGCTTTCTTT. It encodes CATSSSPGQGFNAFF.

The V call is TRBV2, the J call TRBJ1-1, with 8 bases that match TRBD1. This CDR3 has 15 residues. The germline V gene has CDR1 SNHLY and CDR2 FYNNEI. V shed 4 bases and J 4 bases; nucleotides not matched to a gene: 8. The CDR3 nucleotides read TGTGCCAGCAGTGGCGGCAGGGGGCTTGGCACTGAAGCTTTCTTT. Translated, it gives CASSGGRGLGTEAFF.

The rearrangement links TRBV10-2 to TRBJ2-1, with 10 bases matching TRBD2. V shed 3 bases, J shed 6 bases, and the junction held 8 bases outside the gene matches. CDR3 length equals 16 residues. CDR1 WSHSY and CDR2 SAAADI come from the germline V gene. CDR3 bases: TGCGCCAGCAGTGAACCCCTAGCGGGGGCCCCCAATGAGCAGTTCTTC. This sequence encodes CASSEPLAGAPNEQFF.

The chain joins TRBV6-5 to TRBJ1-2; D may be TRBD1 (5 bases). V shed 0 bases and J shed 3 bases, with 11 bases lying between them. The CDR3 totals 15 residues. In germline, CDR1 is MNHEY, CDR2 SVGAGI. CDR3 DNA sequence: TGTGCCAGCAGTTACTCCCCCGGGGGTTACTATGGCTACACCTTC. Translating gives CASSYSPGGYYGYTF.

The gene calls are TRBV6-2 or TRBV6-3 and TRBJ1-2; 7 bases are a match to TRBD1. The CDR3 runs to 12 residues. The V gene end was trimmed by 6 bases and the J gene end by 8 bases; junction bases not matched to a gene: 6. Germline V gene data show CDR1 as MNHEY and CDR2 as SVGEGT. CDR3 loop: CASSLDRIGYTF. DNA for the CDR3: TGTGCCAGCAGCCTGGACAGGATAGGCTACACCTTC.

The chain recombines TRBV25-1 with TRBJ2-5; D is ambiguous. In germline, CDR1 is MGHDK, CDR2 SYGVNS. There are 14 residues in the CDR3. Trimming took 4 bases from V and 2 from J, leaving 11 bases between them. CDR3 bases: TGTGCCAGCAGTGGAACTAAGCCACAAGAGACCCAGTACTTC. Amino acid sequence: CASSGTKPQETQYF.